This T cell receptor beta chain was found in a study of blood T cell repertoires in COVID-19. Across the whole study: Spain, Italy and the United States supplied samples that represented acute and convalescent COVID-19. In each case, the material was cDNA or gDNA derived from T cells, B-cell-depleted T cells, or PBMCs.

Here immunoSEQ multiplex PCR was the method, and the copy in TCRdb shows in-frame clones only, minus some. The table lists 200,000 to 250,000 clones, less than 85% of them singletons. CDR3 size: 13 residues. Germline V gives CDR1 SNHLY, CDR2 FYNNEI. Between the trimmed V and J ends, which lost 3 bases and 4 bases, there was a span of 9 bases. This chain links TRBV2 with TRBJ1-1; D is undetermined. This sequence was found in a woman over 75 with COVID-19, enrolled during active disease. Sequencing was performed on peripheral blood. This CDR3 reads CASSEVRATEAFF. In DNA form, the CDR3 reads TGTGCCAGCAGTGAGGTGCGGGCCACTGAAGCTTTCTTT.